These 7 T cell receptor beta chains were all obtained from the same sample, sequenced in a study of cytomegalovirus exposure and HLA in healthy donors. In the PCR, 60 Vbeta and 13 Jbeta primers were used. Produced via immunoSEQ multiplex PCR; TCRdb's table is partial and in-frame only. The data contain about 200,000 clones, around nine tenths of them singletons. Sequenced material: PBMCs. The receptors stem from a young woman in good health and CMV-seronegative.

The V and J genes are TRBV7-9 and TRBJ2-1; 7 nucleotides align to TRBD1. The CDR3 spans 13 residues. Germline CDR1 and CDR2: SEHNR and FQNEAQ (reference sequence). The junction had 7 bases not matched to a gene; V was cut back by 5 bases and J by 9 bases. CDR3 sequence: CASSVRDSGEQFF. CDR3 DNA sequence: TGTGCCAGCAGCGTGAGGGACAGCGGTGAGCAGTTCTTC.

The chain links TRBV14 to TRBJ2-1; TRBD2 might be the D (5 bases). CDR1 SGHDN and CDR2 FVKESK come from the germline V gene. The CDR3 runs 15 residues. Deletions cut 0 bases from V and 1 base from J, with 7 bases between. CDR3 coding DNA: TGTGCCAGCAGCCAAGATCCGGGATCCTACAATGAGCAGTTCTTC. This encodes CASSQDPGSYNEQFF. The full variable domain, completed using reference TRBV14 and TRBJ2-1, is EAGVTQFPSHSVIEKGQTVTLRCDPISGHDNLYWYRRVMGKEIKFLLHFVKESKQDESGMPNNRFLAERTGGTYSTLKVQPAELEDSGVYFCASSQDPGSYNEQFFGPGTRLTVL.

The table lists this clone with a few counts. The rearrangement joins TRBV6-1 to TRBJ2-1; 8 positions match TRBD2. Germline loops: CDR1 MNHNS, CDR2 SASEGT. V lost 6 bases and J lost 3; bases outside the gene matches: 4. This CDR3 is built from 14 residues. Here the CDR3 reads CASRGTSIYNEQFF. The CDR3 DNA reads as TGTGCCAGCAGGGGGACTAGTATCTACAATGAGCAGTTCTTC.

V is TRBV29-1 and J is TRBJ2-7, with 9 bases matching TRBD1. The CDR3 extends over 13 amino acids. The ends lost 7 bases at V and 2 bases at J; junction bases unmatched: 6. Germline V gene sequence: CDR1 SQVTM, CDR2 ANQGSEA. The CDR3 DNA sequence: TGCAGCGGATCACAGGGGGCCACCTACGAGCAGTACTTC. Amino acids: CSGSQGATYEQYF.

This clone was counted a few times. This chain joins TRBV5-5 and TRBJ1-1; TRBD1 is a possible D gene (6 bases). CDR3 length: 14 residues. CDR1 and CDR2 from the germline V gene are SGHKS and YYEKEE (reference sequence). Trimming took off 3 bases at V and 5 bases at J, with 14 bases between the two ends. As DNA, the CDR3 is TGTGCCAGCAGCTGGGGGGGGGCCGGTACTGAAGCTTTCTTT. Translated: CASSWGGAGTEAFF.

V is TRBV19 and J is TRBJ2-2; no firm D call. The V end was cut by 2 bases, the J end by 1 base, with 11 bases between. The CDR3 is 16 amino acids. CDR1 is LNHDA and CDR2 is SQIVND in the germline V gene (reference sequence). The CDR3 sequence: CASSIWQAKNTGELFF. As DNA, the CDR3 is TGTGCCAGTAGTATATGGCAGGCCAAGAACACCGGGGAGCTGTTTTTT.

The chain couples TRBV2 to TRBJ2-5, with 7 bases aligning to TRBD1. Per the germline V gene, CDR1 is SNHLY and CDR2 is FYNNEI. The CDR3 is made up of 14 amino acids. The V and J ends lost 4 bases and 2 bases, in that order; junction bases with no gene match: 4. Here the CDR3 DNA reads TGTGCCAGCAGTGCCGCCAGGGGGCAAGAGACCCAGTACTTC. It is translated as CASSAARGQETQYF.